The TCR beta chain under discussion was sequenced for a study of T cell repertoires in cytomegalovirus infection. Background on the study: Public TCR beta signature analysis indicated the presence of both CMV infection and matching HLA type.

Whole-study results and caveats: There were carriers of CMV plus the relevant HLA, and cumulative public TCR beta family frequency identified them. Clonotypes of TCR beta that were HLA-C-restricted and CMV-specific dominated the ex vivo response.

Comment on this clonotype: Its antigen is undetermined.

TCRdb independently ran MiXCR on the reads; one entry per CDR3 protein. The sample shows about 200,000 distinct CDR3 sequences, 9.5% of them seen only once. The CDR3 contains 14 residues. Trimming cost V 5 bases and J 1 base; bases outside gene matches: 6. Germline V gene sequence: CDR1 DFQATT, CDR2 SNEGSKA (reference sequence). The source is a human donor in good health (CMV status not recorded). Some clones in this sample may be carry-over from other donors' samples. This rearrangement joins TRBV20-1 to TRBJ2-7; 9 positions agree with TRBD1. Sequencing was carried out using PBMCs. The CDR3 region is CSARRDRVSYEQYF. CDR3 sequence (DNA): TGCAGTGCTCGCCGGGACAGGGTTTCCTACGAGCAGTACTTC.